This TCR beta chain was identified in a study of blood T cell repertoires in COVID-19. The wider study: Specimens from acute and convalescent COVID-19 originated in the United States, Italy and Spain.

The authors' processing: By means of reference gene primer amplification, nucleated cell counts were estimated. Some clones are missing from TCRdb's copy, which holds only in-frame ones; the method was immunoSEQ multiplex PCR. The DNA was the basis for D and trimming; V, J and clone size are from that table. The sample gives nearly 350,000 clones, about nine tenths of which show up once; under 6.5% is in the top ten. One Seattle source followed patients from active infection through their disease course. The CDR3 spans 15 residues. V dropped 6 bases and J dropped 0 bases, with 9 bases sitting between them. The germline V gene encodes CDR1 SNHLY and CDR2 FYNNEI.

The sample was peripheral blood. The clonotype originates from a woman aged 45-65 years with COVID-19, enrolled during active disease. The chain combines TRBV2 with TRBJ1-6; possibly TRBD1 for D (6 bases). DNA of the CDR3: TGTGCCAGCAGGGGACAAGGCTCCTATAATTCACCCCTCCACTTT. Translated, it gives CASRGQGSYNSPLHF.